These 13 T cell receptor beta chains were sequenced from one sample in a study of follicular helper T cells after annual influenza vaccination. Specified time point: 2015-2016 season, pre-vaccination. Data came from immunoSEQ multiplex PCR; TCRdb stores just in-frame clones and leaves some out. This sample has more than 13,000 clones, with about four fifths found just once. This sample comprised CXCR5- memory CD4+ T cells sorted from blood, obtained on the day of influenza vaccination. Receptors originate from an adult who received the influenza vaccine.

J is TRBJ1-6 and V is TRBV18, with 7 bases aligning to TRBD1. V gave up 4 bases and J gave up 8 bases; unmatched junction bases: 11. Germline loops: CDR1 KGHSH, CDR2 LQKENI. This CDR3 region has 16 residues. CDR3 bases: TGTGCCAGCTCACTGAATCCCGGGACAGTAGATTCACCCCTCCACTTT. Residues: CASSLNPGTVDSPLHF. Based on the CDR3 plus reference TRBV18 and TRBJ1-6, the full variable domain is NAGVMQNPRHLVRRRGQEARLRCSPMKGHSHVYWYRQLPEEGLKFMVYLQKENIIDESGMPKERFSAEFPKEGPSILRIQQVVRGDSAAYFCASSLNPGTVDSPLHFGNGTRLTVT.

The chain uses TRBV2 and TRBJ2-5, with TRBD1 matching over 8 bases. With V trimmed by 6 bases and J by 7 bases, 13 bases remained unmatched. The CDR3 has 15 amino acids. The V gene's germline CDR1 is SNHLY and CDR2 FYNNEI. CDR3 region: CASRVLGQGPRTQYF. CDR3 bases: TGTGCCAGCAGAGTACTCGGACAGGGCCCTAGGACCCAGTACTTC.

The chain carries TRBV28 and TRBJ2-7, with D unresolved. The length of the CDR3 is 18 residues. CDR1 and CDR2 (germline): MDHEN, SYDVKM. Trimming left V 3 bases short and J 0 bases short, with 21 bases between. The CDR3 sequence is CASSFPPEGIRSSYEQYF. For the CDR3, the DNA is TGTGCCAGCAGTTTCCCTCCGGAAGGGATCAGGAGCTCCTACGAGCAGTACTTC.

J is TRBJ1-6 and V is TRBV5-1; perhaps TRBD1 as D (5 bases). Trimming removed 0 bases from V and 6 bases from J, with 7 bases in between. The CDR3 has 14 residues. CDR1 SGHRS and CDR2 YFSETQ come from the germline V gene. CDR3 nucleotide sequence: TGCGCCAGCAGCTTGGAAGGGACTAATTCACCCCTCCACTTT. Encoded protein: CASSLEGTNSPLHF.

This clone occurred a few times. The chain joins TRBV7-2 to TRBJ2-5; TRBD2 matches 10 bases. This CDR3 contains 15 residues. The germline V gene encodes CDR1 SGHTA and CDR2 FQGNSA. J gave up 7 bases and V 3 bases, and 8 bases lay outside the gene matches. CDR3 region: CASSFQRGGEGTQYF. In DNA form, the CDR3 reads TGTGCCAGCAGCTTTCAGCGGGGGGGCGAGGGGACCCAGTACTTC.

This clone appeared a single time. This chain joins TRBV9 and TRBJ1-5; 7 nucleotides line up with TRBD1. CDR1 and CDR2 (germline): SGDLS, YYNGEE. This CDR3 spans 15 amino acids. V lost 3 bases and J lost 2; bases outside the gene matches: 5. Here the CDR3 reads CASSAGGTGNQPQHF. The CDR3 DNA sequence: TGTGCCAGCAGCGCGGGAGGGACAGGCAATCAGCCCCAGCATTTT.

V usage is TRBV7-2 and J usage is TRBJ1-5, with D possibly TRBD1 on 6 matching bases. Trimming stripped 0 bases from V and 7 bases from J, with 13 bases between. The CDR3 totals 15 residues. The germline V gene has CDR1 SGHTA and CDR2 FQGNSA. In DNA, the CDR3 is TGTGCCAGCAGCTTAGCCCGACAGGTTGTCCAGCCCCAGCATTTT. Residues: CASSLARQVVQPQHF.

The V and J genes are TRBV4-1 and TRBJ1-2; D is uncertain. Germline V CDR1 and CDR2: MGHRA, YSYEKL. V lost 5 bases, J lost 4 bases, and 23 bases lay in between. CDR3 length equals 17 residues. This CDR3 reads CASSCGSQNRKTYGYTF. The DNA of the CDR3 is TGCGCCAGCAGCTGTGGGAGCCAGAACCGAAAGACCTATGGCTACACCTTC.

This clone has just a few counts. This chain joins TRBV7-8 and TRBJ1-2; a possible D gene is TRBD1 (5 bases). Germline V gives CDR1 SGHVS, CDR2 FQNEAQ. The CDR3 is made up of 13 amino acids. V lost 6 bases, J lost 8 bases, and 16 bases lay in between. CDR3 in DNA: TGTGCCAGCAGTTCCGGGACGGTCGGGGGCTACACCTTC. It translates to CASSSGTVGGYTF. The entire variable domain, with the rest obtained from reference TRBV7-8 and TRBJ1-2, is as follows: GAGVSQSPRYKVAKRGQDVALRCDPISGHVSLFWYQQALGQGPEFLTYFQNEAQLDKSGLPSDRFFAERPEGSVSTLKIQRTQQEDSAVYLCASSSGTVGGYTFGSGTRLTVV.

The table lists this clone with a few counts. The chain joins TRBV7-9 to TRBJ2-7; the match to TRBD1 covers 10 bases. The CDR3 has 16 amino acids. V gave up 4 bases and J gave up 4 bases; unmatched junction bases: 10. Germline CDR1 and CDR2: SEHNR and FQNEAQ (reference sequence). CDR3 DNA sequence: TGTGCCAGCAGCTCCAAGACAGGGGGCGTCTATTACGAGCAGTACTTC. It specifies CASSSKTGGVYYEQYF. Based on the CDR3 plus reference TRBV7-9 and TRBJ2-7, the full variable domain is DTGVSQNPRHKITKRGQNVTFRCDPISEHNRLYWYRQTLGQGPEFLTYFQNEAQLEKSRLLSDRFSAERPKGSFSTLEIQRTEQGDSAMYLCASSSKTGGVYYEQYFGPGTRLTVT.

This clone has only one observation. The chain links TRBV5-1 to TRBJ2-3; unclear D gene. This CDR3 has 15 amino acids. V shed 4 bases and J shed 0 bases, with 12 bases lying between them. CDR1 and CDR2 (germline): SGHRS, YFSETQ. Written as DNA, the CDR3 is TGCGCCAGCAGCCCTGGTGCCAGTAGCACAGATACGCAGTATTTT. This encodes CASSPGASSTDTQYF.

This chain links TRBV28 with TRBJ1-2; no definite D call. The CDR3 sequence is 13 residues long. CDR1 is MDHEN and CDR2 is SYDVKM in the germline V gene. The V end was cut by 3 bases, the J end by 7 bases, with 12 bases between. The CDR3 sequence is CASSFLPEIGYTF. The DNA of the CDR3 is TGTGCCAGCAGTTTTCTTCCCGAAATTGGCTACACCTTC.

The J gene is TRBJ2-3, the V gene TRBV4-1; 9 bases line up with TRBD2. The V gene end was trimmed by 4 bases and the J gene end by 2 bases; junction bases not matched to a gene: 13. The CDR3 length is 18 residues. The germline V gene has CDR1 MGHRA and CDR2 YSYEKL. The CDR3 loop is CASSRKPPSGGFTDTQYF. The CDR3 DNA reads TGCGCCAGCAGCCGAAAGCCCCCGAGCGGGGGGTTCACAGATACGCAGTATTTT.